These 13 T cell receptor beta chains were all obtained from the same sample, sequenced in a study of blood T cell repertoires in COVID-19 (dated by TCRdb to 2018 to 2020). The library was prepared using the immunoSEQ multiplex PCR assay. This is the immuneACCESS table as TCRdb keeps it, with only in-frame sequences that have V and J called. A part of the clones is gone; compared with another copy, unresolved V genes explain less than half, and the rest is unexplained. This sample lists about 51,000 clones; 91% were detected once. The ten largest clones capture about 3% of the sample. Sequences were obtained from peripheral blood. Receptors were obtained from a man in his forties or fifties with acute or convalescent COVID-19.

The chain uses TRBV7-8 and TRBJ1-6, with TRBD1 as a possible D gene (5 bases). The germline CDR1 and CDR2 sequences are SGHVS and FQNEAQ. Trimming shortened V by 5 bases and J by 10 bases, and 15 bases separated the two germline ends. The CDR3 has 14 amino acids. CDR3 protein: CASSSAGRASPLHF. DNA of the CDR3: TGTGCCAGCAGCAGTGCGGGGCGGGCGTCACCCCTCCACTTT.

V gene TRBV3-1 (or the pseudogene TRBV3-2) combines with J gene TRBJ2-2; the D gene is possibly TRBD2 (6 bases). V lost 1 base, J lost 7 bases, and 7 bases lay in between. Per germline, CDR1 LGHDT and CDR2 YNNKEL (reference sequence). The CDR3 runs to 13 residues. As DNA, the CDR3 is TGTGCCAGCAGCCAAGTGGGAGGCGGGGAGCTGTTTTTT. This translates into CASSQVGGGELFF.

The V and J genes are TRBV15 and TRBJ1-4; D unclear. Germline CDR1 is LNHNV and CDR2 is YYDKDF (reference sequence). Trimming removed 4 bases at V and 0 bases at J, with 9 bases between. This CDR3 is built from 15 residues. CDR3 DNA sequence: TGTGCCACCAGCACCGGACTCGCAACTAATGAAAAACTGTTTTTT. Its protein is CATSTGLATNEKLFF.

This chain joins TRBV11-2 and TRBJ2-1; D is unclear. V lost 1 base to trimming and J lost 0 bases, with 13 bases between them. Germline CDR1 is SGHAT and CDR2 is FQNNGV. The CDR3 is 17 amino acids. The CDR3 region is CASSLGVFSFSYNEQFF. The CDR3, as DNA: TGTGCCAGCAGCTTAGGAGTCTTTTCGTTCTCCTACAATGAGCAGTTCTTC.

The CDR3 spells CASSSGTGFSNQPQHF. The CDR3 coding sequence is TGTGCCAGCAGTTCGGGGACAGGTTTTAGCAATCAGCCCCAGCATTTT. The chain joins TRBV6-6 to TRBJ1-5; 8 bases match TRBD1. Germline CDR1 MNHNY, CDR2 SVGAGI (reference sequence). V lost 4 bases and J lost 0; bases outside the gene matches: 5. There are 16 residues in the CDR3.

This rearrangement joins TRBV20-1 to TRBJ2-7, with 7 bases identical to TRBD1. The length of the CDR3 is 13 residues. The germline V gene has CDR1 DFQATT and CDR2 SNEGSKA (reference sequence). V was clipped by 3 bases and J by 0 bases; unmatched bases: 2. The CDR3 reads CSASPGGSYEQYF. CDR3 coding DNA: TGCAGTGCTAGTCCAGGGGGCTCCTACGAGCAGTACTTC.

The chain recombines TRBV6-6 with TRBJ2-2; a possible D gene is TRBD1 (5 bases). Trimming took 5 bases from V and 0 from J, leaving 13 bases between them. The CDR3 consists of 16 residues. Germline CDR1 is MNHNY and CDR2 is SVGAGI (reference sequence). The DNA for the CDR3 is TGTGCCAGCAGTCGATCGGACACAGCGAACACCGGGGAGCTGTTTTTT. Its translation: CASSRSDTANTGELFF.

CDR3 sequence: CASSYTRKETQYF. CDR3 sequence (DNA): TGTGCCAGTAGCTACACTAGAAAAGAGACCCAGTACTTC. The chain uses TRBV19 and TRBJ2-5; tentatively, D is TRBD2 (5 bases). The CDR3 is 13 residues long. With 6 bases removed from V and 3 bases from J, the gap between germline ends came to 11 bases. Germline V lookup: CDR1 LNHDA, CDR2 SQIVND (reference sequence). Combining the CDR3 with reference TRBV19 and TRBJ2-5 gives the whole variable domain DGGITQSPKYLFRKEGQNVTLSCEQNLNHDAMYWYRQDPGQGLRLIYYSQIVNDFQKGDIAEGYSVSREKKESFPLTVTSAQKNPTAFYLCASSYTRKETQYFGPGTRLLVL.

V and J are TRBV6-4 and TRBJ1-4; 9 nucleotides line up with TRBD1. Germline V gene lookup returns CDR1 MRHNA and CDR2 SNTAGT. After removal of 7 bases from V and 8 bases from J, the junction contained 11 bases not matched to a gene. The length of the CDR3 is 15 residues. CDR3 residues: CASNQLGQGFEKLFF. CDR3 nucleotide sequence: TGTGCCAGCAATCAATTGGGACAGGGTTTCGAAAAACTGTTTTTT.

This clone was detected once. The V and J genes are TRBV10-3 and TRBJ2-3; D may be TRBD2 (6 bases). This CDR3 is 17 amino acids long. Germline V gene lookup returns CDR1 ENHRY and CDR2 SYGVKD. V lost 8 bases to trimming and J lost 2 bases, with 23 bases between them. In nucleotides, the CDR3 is TGTGCCATCGAACGGGGGAGGAACTCTCACGACACAGATACGCAGTATTTT. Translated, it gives CAIERGRNSHDTDTQYF.

For the CDR3, the DNA is TGTGCCAGCAGCTTACTCTTCTCCTATGGCTACACCTTC. Translating it yields CASSLLFSYGYTF. The J gene is TRBJ1-2, the V gene TRBV7-2; D unclear. Trimming took 2 bases from V and 4 from J, leaving 8 bases between them. Germline assignment: CDR1 SGHTA and CDR2 FQGNSA. This CDR3 has 13 amino acids.

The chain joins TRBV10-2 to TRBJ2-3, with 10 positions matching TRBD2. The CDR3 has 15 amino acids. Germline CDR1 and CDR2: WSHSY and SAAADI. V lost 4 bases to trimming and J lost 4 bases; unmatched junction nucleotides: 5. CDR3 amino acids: CASSVLAGGADTQYF. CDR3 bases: TGCGCCAGCAGTGTGTTAGCGGGGGGTGCAGATACGCAGTATTTT.

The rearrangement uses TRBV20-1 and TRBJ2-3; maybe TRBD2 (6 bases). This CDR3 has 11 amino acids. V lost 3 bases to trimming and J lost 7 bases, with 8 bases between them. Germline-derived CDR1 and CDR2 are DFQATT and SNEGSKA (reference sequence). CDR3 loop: CSAREGNTQYF. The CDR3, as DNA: TGCAGTGCTAGGGAGGGGAATACGCAGTATTTT.